This T cell receptor beta chain was found in a study of shared clonotypes between healthy human individuals. Study processing details: ImmunoSEQ supplied junction-only sequences lacking quality scores, so filtering was different. Profiled with immunoSEQ multiplex PCR; TCRdb holds only in-frame clones, not every one. For V, J and clone size, that table is used; D and trimming come from the DNA. The profile shows fewer than 600,000 clones, around 78% of them singletons. Details on this clone: Antigen unknown.

General study findings and limits: Only blood underwent sampling, and tissue repertoires likely differ. Investigators expected sequencing depth to affect clonotype sharing among donors.

Germline CDR1 and CDR2: MNHEY and SMNVEV (reference sequence). V was clipped by 5 bases and J by 5 bases, with 30 bases between them. There are 19 residues in the CDR3. The J gene is TRBJ2-5, the V gene TRBV27, with D perhaps matching TRBD2 (6 bases). The TCR comes from a woman between 40 and 55 years old in good health. Some clones in this sample may be carry-over from other donors' samples. Sequencing was done on a sample of PBMCs. The CDR3 is CASSPLFGGAGSQRETQYF. As DNA, the CDR3 is TGTGCCAGCAGTCCACTATTTGGAGGGGCGGGCAGCCAACGGGAGACCCAGTACTTC.